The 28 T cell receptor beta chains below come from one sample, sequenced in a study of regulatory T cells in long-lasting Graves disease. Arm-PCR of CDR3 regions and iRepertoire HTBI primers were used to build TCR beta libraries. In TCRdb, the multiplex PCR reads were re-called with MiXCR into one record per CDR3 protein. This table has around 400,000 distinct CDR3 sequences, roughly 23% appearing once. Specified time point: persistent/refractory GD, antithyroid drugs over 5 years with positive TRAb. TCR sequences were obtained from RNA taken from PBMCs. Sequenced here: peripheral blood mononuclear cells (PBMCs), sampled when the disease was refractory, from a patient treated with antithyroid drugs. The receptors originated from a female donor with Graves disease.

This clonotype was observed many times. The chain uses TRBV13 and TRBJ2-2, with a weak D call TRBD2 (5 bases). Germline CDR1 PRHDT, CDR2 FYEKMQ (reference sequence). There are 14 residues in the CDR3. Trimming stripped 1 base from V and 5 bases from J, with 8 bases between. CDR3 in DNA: TGTGCCAGCAGCTTAGTATCGGGAACCGGGGAGCTGTTTTTT. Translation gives CASSLVSGTGELFF.

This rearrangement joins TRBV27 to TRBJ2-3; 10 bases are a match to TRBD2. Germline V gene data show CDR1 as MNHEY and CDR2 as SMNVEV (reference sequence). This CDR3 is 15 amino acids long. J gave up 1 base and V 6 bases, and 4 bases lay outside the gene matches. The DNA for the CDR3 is TGTGCCAGCAGAACGGGGACTAGCGGCACAGATACGCAGTATTTT. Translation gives CASRTGTSGTDTQYF.

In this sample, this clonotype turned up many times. The CDR3 nucleotides read TGTGCCAGCAGTAACGCCAGGGGTTATAGCAATCAGCCCCAGCATTTT. Translating it yields CASSNARGYSNQPQHF. J is TRBJ1-5 and V is TRBV6-1, with a tentative D call TRBD1 (6 bases). The CDR3 loop spans 16 amino acids. The germline V gene has CDR1 MNHNS and CDR2 SASEGT. Deletions cut 5 bases from V and 0 bases from J, with 14 bases between.

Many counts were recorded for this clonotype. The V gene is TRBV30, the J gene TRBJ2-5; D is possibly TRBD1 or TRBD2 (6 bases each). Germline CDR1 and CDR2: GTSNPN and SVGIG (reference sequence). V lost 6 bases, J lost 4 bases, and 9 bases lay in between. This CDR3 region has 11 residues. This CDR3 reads CACGGGETQYF. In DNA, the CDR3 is TGTGCCTGCGGAGGGGGAGAGACCCAGTACTTC.

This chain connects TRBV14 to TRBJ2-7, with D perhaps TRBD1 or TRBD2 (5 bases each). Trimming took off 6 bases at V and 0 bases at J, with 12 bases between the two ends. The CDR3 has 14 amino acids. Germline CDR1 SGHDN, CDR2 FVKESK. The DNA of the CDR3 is TGTGCCAGCAGACGGGACCGATTCTCCTACGAGCAGTACTTC. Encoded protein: CASRRDRFSYEQYF.

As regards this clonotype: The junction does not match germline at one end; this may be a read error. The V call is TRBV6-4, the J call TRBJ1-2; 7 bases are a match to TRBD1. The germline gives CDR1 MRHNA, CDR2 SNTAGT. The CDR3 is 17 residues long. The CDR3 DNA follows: TGTGCCAGCAGTTACTCGAATATACACGGGACAGCTTATGGCTACACCTTC. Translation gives CASSYSNIHGTAYGYTF.

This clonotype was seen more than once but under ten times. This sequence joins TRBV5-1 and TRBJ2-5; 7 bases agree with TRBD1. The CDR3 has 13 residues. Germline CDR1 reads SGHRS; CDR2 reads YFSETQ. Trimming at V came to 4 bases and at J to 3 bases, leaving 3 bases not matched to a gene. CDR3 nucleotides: TGCGCCAGCAGCAAGGGGACAGAAGAGACCCAGTACTTC. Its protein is CASSKGTEETQYF.

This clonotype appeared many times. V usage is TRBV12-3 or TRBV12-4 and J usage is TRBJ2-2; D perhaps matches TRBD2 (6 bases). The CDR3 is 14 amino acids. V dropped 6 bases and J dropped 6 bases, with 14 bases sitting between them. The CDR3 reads CASRSRLVAGELFF. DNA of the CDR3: TGTGCCAGCAGGTCGAGACTAGTTGCCGGGGAGCTGTTTTTT.

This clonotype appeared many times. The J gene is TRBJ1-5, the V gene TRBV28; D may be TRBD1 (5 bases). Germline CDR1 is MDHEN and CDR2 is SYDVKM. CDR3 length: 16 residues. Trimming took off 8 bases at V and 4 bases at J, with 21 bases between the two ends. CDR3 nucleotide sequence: TGTGCCAGCGCCCTTCAGCAGGGACGGGCTAATCAGCCCCAGCATTTT. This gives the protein CASALQQGRANQPQHF.

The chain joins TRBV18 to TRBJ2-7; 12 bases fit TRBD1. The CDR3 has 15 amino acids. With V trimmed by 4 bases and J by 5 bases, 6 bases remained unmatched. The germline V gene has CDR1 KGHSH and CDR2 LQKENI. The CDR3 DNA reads TGTGCCAGCTCACAGGGACAGGGGGCACTCCACGAGCAGTACTTC. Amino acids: CASSQGQGALHEQYF.

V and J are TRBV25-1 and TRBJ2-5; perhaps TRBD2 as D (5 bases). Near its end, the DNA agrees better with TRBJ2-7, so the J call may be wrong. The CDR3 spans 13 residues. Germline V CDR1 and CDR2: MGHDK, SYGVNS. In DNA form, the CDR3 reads TGTGCCAGCCGGGGTAAGGGCTCCTACGAGCAGTACTTC. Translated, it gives CASRGKGSYEQYF.

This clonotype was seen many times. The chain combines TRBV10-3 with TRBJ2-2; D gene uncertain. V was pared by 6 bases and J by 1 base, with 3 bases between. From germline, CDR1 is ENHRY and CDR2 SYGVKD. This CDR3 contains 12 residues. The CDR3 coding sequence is TGTGCCATCAGCAAGAACACCGGGGAGCTGTTTTTT. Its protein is CAISKNTGELFF.

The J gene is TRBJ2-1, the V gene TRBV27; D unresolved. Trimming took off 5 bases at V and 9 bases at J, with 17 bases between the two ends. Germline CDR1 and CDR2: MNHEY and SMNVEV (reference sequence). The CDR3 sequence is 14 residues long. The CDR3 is CASSAAPRISEQFF. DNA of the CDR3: TGTGCCAGCAGTGCCGCCCCGCGTATCTCTGAGCAGTTCTTC.

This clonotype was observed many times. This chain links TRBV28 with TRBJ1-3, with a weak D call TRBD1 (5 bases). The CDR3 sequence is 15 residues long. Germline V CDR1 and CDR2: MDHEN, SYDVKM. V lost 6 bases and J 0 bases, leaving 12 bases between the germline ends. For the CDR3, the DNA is TGTGCCAGCAGGCGGCAGGGAGACTCTGGAAACACCATATATTTT. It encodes CASRRQGDSGNTIYF. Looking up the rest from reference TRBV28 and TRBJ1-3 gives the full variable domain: DVKVTQSSRYLVKRTGEKVFLECVQDMDHENMFWYRQDPGLGLRLIYFSYDVKMKEKGDIPEGYSVSREKKERFSLILESASTNQTSMYLCASRRQGDSGNTIYFGEGSWLTVV.

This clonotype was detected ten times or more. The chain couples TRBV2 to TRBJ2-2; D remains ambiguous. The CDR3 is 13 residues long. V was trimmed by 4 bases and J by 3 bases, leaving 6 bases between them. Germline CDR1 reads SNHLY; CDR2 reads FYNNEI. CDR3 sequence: CASSGTDTGELFF. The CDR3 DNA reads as TGTGCCAGCAGTGGTACCGACACCGGGGAGCTGTTTTTT.

The CDR3 spells CSASPGGQNQPQHF. The CDR3 DNA sequence: TGCAGTGCTAGTCCAGGGGGGCAAAATCAGCCCCAGCATTTT. The chain carries TRBV20-1 and TRBJ1-5; the match to TRBD1 covers 7 bases. V trimming: 3 bases; J trimming: 4 bases; junction bases outside the gene matches: 6. The CDR3 spans 14 residues. Germline loops: CDR1 DFQATT, CDR2 SNEGSKA (reference sequence).

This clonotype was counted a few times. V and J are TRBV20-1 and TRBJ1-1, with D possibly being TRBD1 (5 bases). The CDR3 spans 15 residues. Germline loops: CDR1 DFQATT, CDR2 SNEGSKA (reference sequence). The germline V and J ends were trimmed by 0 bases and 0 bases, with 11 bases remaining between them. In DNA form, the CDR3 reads TGCAGTGCTAGAGATCAAGGGGCGGTGAACACTGAAGCTTTCTTT. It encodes CSARDQGAVNTEAFF.

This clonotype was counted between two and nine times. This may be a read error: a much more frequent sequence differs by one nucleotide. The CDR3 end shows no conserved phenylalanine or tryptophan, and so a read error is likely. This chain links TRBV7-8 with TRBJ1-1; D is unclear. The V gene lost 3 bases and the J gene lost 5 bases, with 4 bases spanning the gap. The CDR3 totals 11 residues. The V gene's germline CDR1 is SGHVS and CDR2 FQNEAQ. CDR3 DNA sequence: TGTGCCAGCAGCTTGGAGACTGAAGCTTTCCTT. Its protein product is CASSLETEAFL.

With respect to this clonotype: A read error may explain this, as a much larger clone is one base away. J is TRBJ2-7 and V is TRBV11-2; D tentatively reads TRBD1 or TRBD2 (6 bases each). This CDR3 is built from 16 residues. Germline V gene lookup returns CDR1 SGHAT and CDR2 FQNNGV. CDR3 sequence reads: CAGSLRFRGQGYEQYF. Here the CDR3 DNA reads TGTGCCGGCAGCTTAAGATTCCGGGGGCAGGGTTACGAGCAGTACTTC.

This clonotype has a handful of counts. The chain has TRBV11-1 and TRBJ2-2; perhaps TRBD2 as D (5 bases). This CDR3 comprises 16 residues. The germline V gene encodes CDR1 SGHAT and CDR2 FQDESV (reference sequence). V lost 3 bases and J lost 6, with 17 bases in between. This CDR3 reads CASSLVIARVAGELFF. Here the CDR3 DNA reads TGTGCCAGCAGCTTGGTGATAGCGAGGGTCGCCGGGGAGCTGTTTTTT.

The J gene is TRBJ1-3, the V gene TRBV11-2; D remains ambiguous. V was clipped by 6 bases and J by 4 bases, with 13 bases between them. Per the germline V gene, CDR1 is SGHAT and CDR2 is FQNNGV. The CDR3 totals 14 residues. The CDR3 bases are TGTGCCAGCAGTCCGGAGCGGGGAGGAAACACCATATATTTT. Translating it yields CASSPERGGNTIYF.

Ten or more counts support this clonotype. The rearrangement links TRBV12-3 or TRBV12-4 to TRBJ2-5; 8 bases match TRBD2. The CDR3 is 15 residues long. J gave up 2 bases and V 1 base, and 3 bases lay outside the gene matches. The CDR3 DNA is TGTGCCAGCAGTTTAGAGCGGGAGAGGCAAGAGACCCAGTACTTC. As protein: CASSLERERQETQYF.

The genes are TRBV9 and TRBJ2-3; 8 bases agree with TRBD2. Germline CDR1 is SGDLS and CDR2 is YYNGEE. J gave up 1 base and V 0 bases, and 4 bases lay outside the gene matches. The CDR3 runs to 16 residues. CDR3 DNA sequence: TGTGCCAGCAGCGTAGGCGGGGGGCCGGGCACAGATACGCAGTATTTT. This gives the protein CASSVGGGPGTDTQYF. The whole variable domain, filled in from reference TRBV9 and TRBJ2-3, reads DSGVTQTPKHLITATGQRVTLRCSPRSGDLSVYWYQQSLDQGLQFLIQYYNGEERAKGNILERFSAQQFPDLHSELNLSSLELGDSALYFCASSVGGGPGTDTQYFGPGTRLTVL.

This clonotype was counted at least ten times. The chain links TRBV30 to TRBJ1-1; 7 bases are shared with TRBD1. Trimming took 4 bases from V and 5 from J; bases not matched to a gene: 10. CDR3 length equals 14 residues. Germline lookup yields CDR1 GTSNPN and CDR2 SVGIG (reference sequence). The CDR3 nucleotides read TGTGCCTGGACGTTCTCAGGGGGTGGAACTGAAGCTTTCTTT. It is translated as CAWTFSGGGTEAFF.

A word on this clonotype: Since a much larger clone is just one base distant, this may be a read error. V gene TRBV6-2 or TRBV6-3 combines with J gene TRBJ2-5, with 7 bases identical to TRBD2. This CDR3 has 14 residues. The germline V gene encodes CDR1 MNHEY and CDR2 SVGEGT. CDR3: CASSEAGASPEQSF. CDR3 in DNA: TGTGCCAGCAGTGAGGCGGGAGCGTCTCCTGAGCAGTCCTTC.

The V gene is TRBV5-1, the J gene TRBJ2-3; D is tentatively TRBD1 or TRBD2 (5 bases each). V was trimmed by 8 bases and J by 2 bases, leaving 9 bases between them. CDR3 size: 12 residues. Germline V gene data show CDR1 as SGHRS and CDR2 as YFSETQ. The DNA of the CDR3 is TGCGCCAGTTCCGGGACCACAGATACGCAGTATTTT. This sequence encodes CASSGTTDTQYF.

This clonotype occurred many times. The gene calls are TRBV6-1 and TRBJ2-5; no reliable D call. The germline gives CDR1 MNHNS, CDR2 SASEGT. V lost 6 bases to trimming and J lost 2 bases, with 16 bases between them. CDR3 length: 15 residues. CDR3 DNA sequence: TGTGCCAGCAGACCAGCCCGGGCAGGACAAGAGACCCAGTACTTC. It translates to CASRPARAGQETQYF.

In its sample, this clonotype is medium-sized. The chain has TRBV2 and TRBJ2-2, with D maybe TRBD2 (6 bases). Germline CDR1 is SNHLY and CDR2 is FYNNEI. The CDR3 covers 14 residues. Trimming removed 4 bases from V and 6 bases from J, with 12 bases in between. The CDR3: CASSGREASGELFF. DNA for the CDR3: TGTGCCAGCAGTGGGAGGGAGGCGTCCGGGGAGCTGTTTTTT.